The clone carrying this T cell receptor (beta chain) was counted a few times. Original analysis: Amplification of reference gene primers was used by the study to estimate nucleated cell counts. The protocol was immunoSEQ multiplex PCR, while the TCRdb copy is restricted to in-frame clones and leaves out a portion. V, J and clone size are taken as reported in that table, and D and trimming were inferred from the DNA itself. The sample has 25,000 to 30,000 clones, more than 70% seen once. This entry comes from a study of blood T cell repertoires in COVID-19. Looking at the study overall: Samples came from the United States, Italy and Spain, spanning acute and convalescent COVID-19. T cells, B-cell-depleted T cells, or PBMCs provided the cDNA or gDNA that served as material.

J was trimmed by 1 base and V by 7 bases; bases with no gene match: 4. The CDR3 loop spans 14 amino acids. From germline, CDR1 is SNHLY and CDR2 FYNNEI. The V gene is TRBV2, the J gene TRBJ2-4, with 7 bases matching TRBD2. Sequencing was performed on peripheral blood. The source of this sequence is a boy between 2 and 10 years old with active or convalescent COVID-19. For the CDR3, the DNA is TGTGCCAGCATGCGGGAGTTTGCCAAAAACATTCAGTACTTC. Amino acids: CASMREFAKNIQYF.